The 27 T cell receptor beta chains in this list originate from one sample, sequenced in a study of metastatic and nonmetastatic thyroid tumors. TCRdb reprocessed the PCR reads using MiXCR. The profile shows around 25,000 clones, 10% to 15% of them singletons. Each patient came to thyroid surgery without any prior treatment (of any kind). Sequencing was done on a sample of blood. These receptors were collected from a female donor with papillary thyroid cancer or a benign thyroid nodule (not recorded which). Some clones in this sample may be carry-over from other donors' samples.

This clone has at least ten counts. The chain employs TRBV14 and TRBJ2-7, with 12 bases matching TRBD2. The V and J ends lost 3 bases and 4 bases, in that order; junction bases with no gene match: 1. CDR1 is SGHDN and CDR2 is FVKESK in the germline V gene. The CDR3 spans 14 residues. The CDR3 DNA reads TGTGCCAGCAGCCACCTAGCGGGAGGGTACGAGCAGTACTTC. Protein sequence: CASSHLAGGYEQYF.

This clone was recorded at least ten times. The rearrangement joins TRBV28 to TRBJ2-2; TRBD2 matches 16 bases. The V gene end was trimmed by 3 bases and the J gene end by 7 bases; junction bases not matched to a gene: 8. The germline V gene encodes CDR1 MDHEN and CDR2 SYDVKM. This CDR3 region has 18 residues. In nucleotides, the CDR3 is TGTGCCAGCAGTTTGGGGACTAGCGGGAGGGCCCTCGGCGGGGAGCTGTTTTTT. Its protein is CASSLGTSGRALGGELFF.

This clone was counted ten times or more. The V call is TRBV2, the J call TRBJ2-7; a possible D gene is TRBD1 (5 bases). CDR1 is SNHLY, CDR2 FYNNEI, per germline. Trimming took off 6 bases at V and 0 bases at J, with 12 bases between the two ends. CDR3 length: 14 amino acids. The CDR3: CASRGRTSSYEQYF. For the CDR3, the DNA is TGTGCCAGCAGGGGGCGAACCAGCTCCTACGAGCAGTACTTC.

Concerning this clone itself: The sample carries other DNA sequences with the same CDR3. The rearrangement uses TRBV9 and TRBJ2-1; D not certain. Trimming took 0 bases from V and 2 from J, leaving 9 bases between them. This CDR3 region has 15 residues. The germline gives CDR1 SGDLS, CDR2 YYNGEE. The CDR3 is CASSVGRGAYNEQFF. The CDR3 DNA follows: TGTGCCAGCAGCGTAGGCAGAGGAGCCTACAATGAGCAGTTCTTC.

Many counts were recorded for this clone. Because it lacks the conserved phenylalanine or tryptophan at the end, this CDR3 is likely a read error. This chain joins TRBV12-3 or TRBV12-4 and TRBJ1-5; D gene unclear. Trimming removed 4 bases from V and 1 base from J, with 14 bases in between. The CDR3 length is 16 residues. The CDR3 loop reads CASSSGPEWSNQPQHS. The CDR3 coding sequence is TGTGCCAGCAGTTCGGGCCCAGAGTGGAGCAATCAGCCCCAGCATTCT.

This clone was found many times. The chain combines TRBV6-1 with TRBJ1-4, with D hard to call. Trimming left V 5 bases short and J 0 bases short, with 13 bases between. CDR1 is MNHNS and CDR2 is SASEGT in the germline V gene. This CDR3 has 16 amino acids. CDR3 region: CASSRITEATNEKLFF. The CDR3 DNA is TGTGCCAGCAGTCGTATCACAGAAGCAACTAATGAAAAACTGTTTTTT.

J is TRBJ1-2 and V is TRBV20-1; D is undetermined. Deletions cut 6 bases from V and 5 bases from J, with 16 bases between. Looked up from germline, CDR1 is DFQATT and CDR2 is SNEGSKA (reference sequence). The CDR3 runs to 13 residues. CDR3 nucleotide sequence: TGCAGTGCATGCTCGTCGCCAGGATATGGCTACACCTTC. Amino acid sequence: CSACSSPGYGYTF.

This clone was counted only a few times. A much larger clone is a single base away; this may be a read error. Other nucleotide sequences in the sample specify the same CDR3. The genes are TRBV11-1 and TRBJ2-1, with TRBD1 matching over 10 bases. Germline V gene lookup returns CDR1 SGHAT and CDR2 FQDESV (reference sequence). V shed 4 bases and J 9 bases; nucleotides not matched to a gene: 15. CDR3 length equals 17 residues. CDR3 sequence: CASSSQIGQGGLGEQFF. The CDR3 DNA sequence: TGTGCCAGCAGCTCCCAAATCGGACAGGGGGGACTTGGTGAGCAGTTCTTC.

The CDR3 loop reads CASIMSGTAYNSPLHF. CDR3 nucleotide sequence: TGTGCCAGCATCATGTCCGGGACAGCCTATAATTCACCCCTCCACTTT. The chain joins TRBV11-2 to TRBJ1-6; TRBD1 matches 7 bases. This CDR3 has 16 amino acids. Germline V gene data show CDR1 as SGHAT and CDR2 as FQNNGV. After removal of 7 bases from V and 2 bases from J, the junction contained 8 bases not matched to a gene.

The sample holds many counts of this clone. The chain uses TRBV6-4 and TRBJ2-3; 9 bases are a match to TRBD2. CDR3 size: 16 residues. The germline CDR1 and CDR2 sequences are MRHNA and SNTAGT. The V segment lost 0 bases and the J segment 4 bases; nucleotides outside the gene matches: 5. CDR3 region: CASSDSGGRAADTQYF. The CDR3 DNA reads as TGTGCCAGCAGTGACTCGGGCGGGAGGGCCGCAGATACGCAGTATTTT.

This clone occurred many times. Other nucleotide sequences from this sample produce the same CDR3. The rearrangement links TRBV5-1 to TRBJ1-1; 8 bases map to TRBD1. The ends lost 2 bases at V and 6 bases at J; junction bases unmatched: 9. The germline V gene has CDR1 SGHRS and CDR2 YFSETQ. CDR3 length equals 15 residues. CDR3: CASSLQTGTGSEAFF. The CDR3 DNA is TGCGCCAGCAGCTTACAAACCGGGACAGGATCTGAAGCTTTCTTT.

The sample holds many counts of this clone. The chain recombines TRBV7-7 with TRBJ2-2; 13 nucleotides line up with TRBD2. J was trimmed by 7 bases and V by 5 bases; bases with no gene match: 7. Germline CDR1 and CDR2: SSHAT and FNYEAQ (reference sequence). The CDR3 is made up of 16 amino acids. CDR3 protein: CASSPGLAGVSGELFF. CDR3 in DNA: TGTGCCAGCAGCCCCGGACTAGCGGGAGTAAGCGGGGAGCTGTTTTTT.

This clone was counted ten times or more. The chain combines TRBV3-1 with TRBJ2-1; D remains unclear. Trimming took 2 bases from V and 3 from J, leaving 5 bases between them. Per germline, CDR1 LGHDT and CDR2 YNNKEL (reference sequence). This CDR3 has 13 amino acids. The CDR3 sequence: CASSQRSYNEQFF. CDR3 DNA sequence: TGTGCCAGCAGCCAAAGAAGCTACAATGAGCAGTTCTTC.

This clone was seen repeatedly, ten times or more. The chain carries TRBV10-3 and TRBJ1-5, with D hard to call. Germline CDR1 and CDR2: ENHRY and SYGVKD. V lost 2 bases to trimming and J lost 1 base, with 6 bases between them. The CDR3 contains 14 residues. CDR3 in DNA: TGTGCCATCAGTGAGGGGGAAAGCAATCAGCCCCAGCATTTT. Protein: CAISEGESNQPQHF.

This clone was seen repeatedly, ten times or more. This chain joins TRBV6-1 and TRBJ2-1; 8 nucleotides agree with TRBD2. V was pared by 6 bases and J by 0 bases, with 4 bases of the junction left unmatched. Germline lookup yields CDR1 MNHNS and CDR2 SASEGT. The CDR3 sequence is 15 residues long. CDR3 nucleotides: TGTGCCAGCAGACCGAGCGGGAGCTCCTACAATGAGCAGTTCTTC. It yields the protein CASRPSGSSYNEQFF.

This clone turned up a few times. V is TRBV12-3 or TRBV12-4 and J is TRBJ2-2; the match to TRBD2 covers 10 bases. After removal of 5 bases from V and 9 bases from J, the junction contained 3 bases not matched to a gene. The CDR3 runs to 13 residues. The CDR3 sequence is CASSPSGSWELFF. The CDR3 nucleotides are TGTGCCAGCAGTCCTAGCGGGAGTTGGGAGCTGTTTTTT.

This clone was seen at least ten times. The genes are TRBV18 and TRBJ1-2; 12 bases fit TRBD1. The germline V gene has CDR1 KGHSH and CDR2 LQKENI. V dropped 3 bases and J dropped 3; count of bases not matched to a gene: 5. This CDR3 has 16 residues. The CDR3 DNA is TGTGCCAGCTCACCGGGACAGGGGGCATTCGACTATGGCTACACCTTC. Amino acid sequence: CASSPGQGAFDYGYTF. Full variable domain (remainder filled in from reference TRBV18 and TRBJ1-2): NAGVMQNPRHLVRRRGQEARLRCSPMKGHSHVYWYRQLPEEGLKFMVYLQKENIIDESGMPKERFSAEFPKEGPSILRIQQVVRGDSAAYFCASSPGQGAFDYGYTFGSGTRLTVV.

The rearrangement joins TRBV7-3 to TRBJ2-3; D is unresolved. V was shortened by 4 bases and J by 6 bases, with 20 bases between the two germline ends. Germline CDR1 SGHTA, CDR2 FQGTGA. The CDR3 sequence is 16 residues long. Written as DNA, the CDR3 is TGTGCCAGCAGCTCCCAGCCAGGAAGGCTCTCCGATACGCAGTATTTT. Translating it yields CASSSQPGRLSDTQYF.

This clone was seen many times. The chain has TRBV19 and TRBJ1-2; 7 bases line up with TRBD1. Trimming removed 5 bases from V and 1 base from J; junction bases left unmatched: 7. CDR3 size: 15 residues. CDR1 is LNHDA, CDR2 SQIVND, per germline (reference sequence). The CDR3 region is CASSPGGQINYGYTF. Here the CDR3 DNA reads TGTGCCAGTAGTCCGGGGGGACAGATTAACTATGGCTACACCTTC.

This clone was seen repeatedly, ten times or more. CDR3 sequence (DNA): TGCAGTGCCACGGACTACAATGAGCAGTTCTTC. Its protein product is CSATDYNEQFF. This chain links TRBV20-1 with TRBJ2-1; D not certain. The CDR3 has 11 residues. Trimming pared 6 bases from V and 3 bases from J, leaving 6 bases between. CDR1 DFQATT and CDR2 SNEGSKA come from the germline V gene (reference sequence).

The rearrangement links TRBV7-6 to TRBJ2-3; TRBD2 matches at 8 bases. CDR3 length equals 19 residues. CDR1 is SGHVS, CDR2 FNYEAQ, per germline. With V trimmed by 1 base and J by 5 bases, 17 bases remained unmatched. CDR3: CASSLDYGGSIGRGDTQYF. CDR3 nucleotides: TGTGCCAGCAGCTTAGACTATGGTGGATCGATCGGGAGGGGAGATACGCAGTATTTT.

Many counts were recorded for this clone. The chain recombines TRBV12-3 or TRBV12-4 with TRBJ1-1, with D unclear. V lost 1 base and J lost 0, with 9 bases in between. This CDR3 has 15 residues. In DNA, the CDR3 is TGTGCCAGCAGTTTAGTTAGGGATATGAACACTGAAGCTTTCTTT. Translation gives CASSLVRDMNTEAFF.

At least ten counts were recorded for this clone. The chain uses TRBV6-5 and TRBJ2-7; 7 bases agree with TRBD1. Losses at the gene ends were 0 bases for V and 1 base for J; bases not matched to a gene: 6. The CDR3 extends over 16 amino acids. The germline gives CDR1 MNHEY, CDR2 SVGAGI. CDR3: CASSYSMGTASYEQYF. The CDR3 region has the DNA TGTGCCAGCAGTTACTCGATGGGGACAGCTTCCTACGAGCAGTACTTC.

This clone was recorded many times. The J gene is TRBJ2-1, the V gene TRBV5-1, with 7 bases matching TRBD1. With 1 base clipped from V and 2 bases from J, the junction kept 6 bases outside the gene matches. The V gene's germline CDR1 is SGHRS and CDR2 YFSETQ. This CDR3 region has 16 residues. The CDR3 is CASSLRPTGAYNEQFF. In nucleotides, the CDR3 is TGCGCCAGCAGCTTGAGACCCACAGGGGCCTACAATGAGCAGTTCTTC.

This clone has a count of ten or more. V is TRBV19 and J is TRBJ1-2; 12 bases fit TRBD1. Germline V gives CDR1 LNHDA, CDR2 SQIVND (reference sequence). After removal of 10 bases from V and 4 bases from J, the junction contained 10 bases not matched to a gene. This CDR3 contains 15 residues. This chain's CDR3 is CATKPGQGAGYGYTF. The CDR3 bases are TGTGCCACAAAACCGGGACAGGGGGCCGGCTATGGCTACACCTTC.

The J gene is TRBJ2-7, the V gene TRBV11-3; D remains ambiguous. The V gene's germline CDR1 is SGHNT and CDR2 YENEEA. The V and J ends lost 5 bases and 3 bases respectively, with 14 bases between them. The CDR3 runs 14 residues. The CDR3 DNA follows: TGTGCCAGCAGCCCCCGGTACGCTGTCTACGAGCAGTACTTC. Protein product: CASSPRYAVYEQYF.

This clone was counted at least ten times. V is TRBV27 and J is TRBJ2-5; D is possibly TRBD1 (6 bases). This CDR3 spans 13 amino acids. The germline CDR1 and CDR2 sequences are MNHEY and SMNVEV (reference sequence). The germline V and J ends were trimmed by 6 bases and 2 bases, with 10 bases remaining between them. This CDR3 is CASRAGDQETQYF. The CDR3 DNA reads as TGTGCCAGCAGAGCAGGGGATCAAGAGACCCAGTACTTC.